These T cell receptor beta chains were read from a single sample in a study of T cell repertoires in cytomegalovirus infection. TCRdb independently ran MiXCR on the reads; one entry per CDR3 protein. The profile shows 150,000 to 200,000 distinct CDR3 sequences, roughly 15% of them singletons. Sequencing used CD8+ T cells from PBMCs. The receptor set was obtained from a human donor in good health (CMV status not recorded). Some clones in this sample may be carry-over from other donors' samples. CDR3s include the opening cysteine and the closing phenylalanine or tryptophan. The order of the fields is CDR3 protein, CDR3 DNA, V gene, J gene, D gene, clone size. D genes are given only for firm matches. Some rows mark clone size as missing; the rest say once, few, many or name a class of expanded clone.

CDR3aa: CASSLSVMNEQFF
CDR3nt: TGTGCCAGCAGTTTATCTGTTATGAATGAGCAGTTCTTC
v_gene: TRBV27
j_gene: TRBJ2-1
d_gene: .
abundance: few

CDR3aa: CASSLEGSPNYGYTF
CDR3nt: TGTGCCAGCAGTTTGGAGGGCAGCCCTAACTATGGCTACACCTTC
v_gene: TRBV28
j_gene: TRBJ1-2
d_gene: .
abundance: .

CDR3aa: CASSLSSGRYNEQFF
CDR3nt: TGTGCCAGCAGCTTATCTAGCGGGAGATACAATGAGCAGTTCTTC
v_gene: TRBV11-1
j_gene: TRBJ2-1
d_gene: TRBD2
abundance: many

CDR3aa: CSARGIGSLVHEQYF
CDR3nt: TGCAGTGCTAGAGGAATAGGTAGCTTGGTCCACGAGCAGTACTTC
v_gene: TRBV20-1
j_gene: TRBJ2-7
d_gene: .
abundance: .

CDR3aa: CASSLPSDRSYEQYF
CDR3nt: TGTGCCAGCAGCTTACCTAGCGATAGATCCTACGAGCAGTACTTC
v_gene: TRBV11-2
j_gene: TRBJ2-7
d_gene: .
abundance: many

CDR3aa: CASSSGRYEQYF
CDR3nt: TGTGCCAGCAGCTCCGGTCGCTACGAGCAGTACTTC
v_gene: TRBV11-2
j_gene: TRBJ2-7
d_gene: .
abundance: .

CDR3aa: CASSLYGTSGDYEQYF
CDR3nt: TGTGCCAGCAGCTTATACGGGACTAGCGGGGACTACGAGCAGTACTTC
v_gene: TRBV7-2
j_gene: TRBJ2-7
d_gene: TRBD2
abundance: .

CDR3aa: CASSLVPQALRRDNEQFF
CDR3nt: TGTGCCAGCAGCTTAGTACCCCAGGCTCTACGGAGAGACAATGAGCAGTTCTTC
v_gene: TRBV7-2
j_gene: TRBJ2-1
d_gene: .
abundance: .

CDR3aa: CASSPSRSSEQFF
CDR3nt: TGTGCCAGCAGCCCTTCCAGGAGCAGTGAGCAGTTCTTC
v_gene: TRBV7-2
j_gene: TRBJ2-1
d_gene: .
abundance: few

CDR3aa: CASSQFRDRGKETQYF
CDR3nt: TGCGCCAGCAGTCAATTTCGGGACAGGGGAAAAGAGACCCAGTACTTC
v_gene: TRBV23-1
j_gene: TRBJ2-5
d_gene: TRBD1
abundance: few

CDR3aa: CASSSPGDRYYGYTF
CDR3nt: TGTGCCAGCAGCTCCCCAGGAGACAGATACTATGGCTACACCTTC
v_gene: TRBV7-9
j_gene: TRBJ1-2
d_gene: .
abundance: few

CDR3aa: CASCYPASEQFF
CDR3nt: TGTGCCAGCTGTTATCCTGCTAGTGAGCAGTTCTTC
v_gene: TRBV28
j_gene: TRBJ2-1
d_gene: .
abundance: few

CDR3aa: CASRDVGNQPQHF
CDR3nt: TGTGCCAGCCGGGACGTCGGTAATCAGCCCCAGCATTTT
v_gene: TRBV6-2/TRBV6-3
j_gene: TRBJ1-5
d_gene: .
abundance: few

CDR3aa: CASSYEVSRDFQPYEQYF
CDR3nt: TGTGCCAGCAGTTACGAGGTCTCTCGGGACTTCCAACCTTACGAGCAGTACTTC
v_gene: TRBV6-2/TRBV6-3
j_gene: TRBJ2-7
d_gene: .
abundance: .

CDR3aa: CASSQGTGSYNEQFF
CDR3nt: TGTGCCAGCAGCCAAGGGACAGGCTCCTACAATGAGCAGTTCTTC
v_gene: TRBV7-9
j_gene: TRBJ2-1
d_gene: TRBD1
abundance: few

CDR3aa: CASRDLGTGGSYPTDTQYF
CDR3nt: TGTGCCAGTCGCGACCTCGGGACAGGGGGCTCCTACCCCACAGATACGCAGTATTTT
v_gene: TRBV28
j_gene: TRBJ2-3
d_gene: TRBD1
abundance: few

CDR3aa: CASSPHREPGVGYTF
CDR3nt: TGTGCCAGCAGCCCCCACCGGGAGCCTGGAGTGGGCTACACCTTC
v_gene: TRBV7-3
j_gene: TRBJ1-2
d_gene: .
abundance: few

CDR3aa: CASSSDGLRQYF
CDR3nt: TGTGCCAGCAGTTCTGACGGACTCCGTCAGTACTTC
v_gene: TRBV28
j_gene: TRBJ2-7
d_gene: .
abundance: .

CDR3aa: CASSWGQGAGNQPQHF
CDR3nt: TGTGCCAGCAGTTGGGGACAGGGGGCCGGCAATCAGCCCCAGCATTTT
v_gene: TRBV6-2/TRBV6-3
j_gene: TRBJ1-5
d_gene: TRBD1
abundance: few

CDR3aa: CASSYSSRGWTDTQYF
CDR3nt: TGTGCCAGCAGTTACTCGAGCAGGGGGTGGACAGATACGCAGTATTTT
v_gene: TRBV6-5
j_gene: TRBJ2-3
d_gene: TRBD1
abundance: .

CDR3aa: CASSFEGLAVYEQYF
CDR3nt: TGTGCCAGCAGCTTCGAGGGACTAGCAGTATACGAGCAGTACTTC
v_gene: TRBV7-2
j_gene: TRBJ2-7
d_gene: TRBD2
abundance: .

CDR3aa: CSVVGAQPGYNEQFF
CDR3nt: TGCAGCGTTGTCGGGGCCCAACCAGGCTACAATGAGCAGTTCTTC
v_gene: TRBV29-1
j_gene: TRBJ2-1
d_gene: .
abundance: .

CDR3aa: CAISGELDEQFF
CDR3nt: TGTGCCATCAGTGGAGAGTTGGATGAGCAGTTCTTC
v_gene: TRBV10-3
j_gene: TRBJ2-1
d_gene: .
abundance: few

CDR3aa: CASSLLTANQPQHF
CDR3nt: TGTGCCAGCAGTTTGCTCACGGCCAATCAGCCCCAGCATTTT
v_gene: TRBV28
j_gene: TRBJ1-5
d_gene: .
abundance: .

CDR3aa: CASLRAGGMNTEAFF
CDR3nt: TGTGCCAGTCTCAGGGCCGGGGGGATGAACACTGAAGCTTTCTTT
v_gene: TRBV7-9
j_gene: TRBJ1-1
d_gene: .
abundance: .

CDR3aa: CDSSLGGSSYNEQFF
CDR3nt: TGTGACAGCAGTTTGGGGGGAAGCTCCTACAATGAGCAGTTCTTC
v_gene: TRBV6-2/TRBV6-3
j_gene: TRBJ2-1
d_gene: .
abundance: .

CDR3aa: CASSASQGPHTEAFF
CDR3nt: TGTGCCAGCAGCGCGTCACAGGGTCCGCACACTGAAGCTTTCTTT
v_gene: TRBV11-2
j_gene: TRBJ1-1
d_gene: .
abundance: medium-sized

CDR3aa: CASSLRTSANTEAFF
CDR3nt: TGCGCCAGCAGCTTGAGAACCTCAGCTAACACTGAAGCTTTCTTT
v_gene: TRBV5-1
j_gene: TRBJ1-1
d_gene: .
abundance: .

CDR3aa: CASSVGRSEGSRRGTDTQYF
CDR3nt: TGTGCCAGCAGCGTAGGACGAAGCGAGGGGAGTCGCAGGGGCACAGATACGCAGTATTTT
v_gene: TRBV9
j_gene: TRBJ2-3
d_gene: .
abundance: few

CDR3aa: CASSQFSGTGILTNTEAFF
CDR3nt: TGTGCCAGCAGCCAGTTCTCCGGGACAGGGATTTTGACGAACACTGAAGCTTTCTTT
v_gene: TRBV7-6
j_gene: TRBJ1-1
d_gene: TRBD1
abundance: .

CDR3aa: CASSLRGGSNQPQHF
CDR3nt: TGTGCCAGCAGCTTAAGGGGGGGAAGCAATCAGCCCCAGCATTTT
v_gene: TRBV7-2
j_gene: TRBJ1-5
d_gene: .
abundance: few

CDR3aa: CASSYSDRKNTEAFF
CDR3nt: TGTGCCAGCAGTTACTCGGACAGGAAGAACACTGAAGCTTTCTTT
v_gene: TRBV6-2/TRBV6-3
j_gene: TRBJ1-1
d_gene: TRBD1
abundance: .

CDR3aa: CASSPGEREAVEQFF
CDR3nt: TGTGCCAGCAGCCCGGGGGAGCGGGAGGCCGTTGAGCAGTTCTTC
v_gene: TRBV6-2/TRBV6-3
j_gene: TRBJ2-1
d_gene: TRBD2
abundance: many

CDR3aa: CASSAQGARQNEQFF
CDR3nt: TGTGCCAGCAGCGCACAGGGGGCCCGGCAAAATGAGCAGTTCTTC
v_gene: TRBV5-5
j_gene: TRBJ2-1
d_gene: TRBD1
abundance: few

CDR3aa: CGSSLAVLPDTQYF
CDR3nt: TGTGGCAGCAGCTTAGCTGTCCTACCAGATACGCAGTATTTT
v_gene: TRBV7-8
j_gene: TRBJ2-3
d_gene: .
abundance: .

CDR3aa: CASSPRDTSYEQYF
CDR3nt: TGTGCCAGCAGCCCCCGGGACACCTCCTACGAGCAGTACTTC
v_gene: TRBV12-3/TRBV12-4
j_gene: TRBJ2-7
d_gene: .
abundance: many

CDR3aa: CASSNINEKLFF
CDR3nt: TGTGCCAGCAGCAATATTAATGAAAAACTGTTTTTT
v_gene: TRBV7-9
j_gene: TRBJ1-4
d_gene: .
abundance: .

CDR3aa: CASSSGAIYNEQFF
CDR3nt: TGTGCCAGTAGTAGCGGGGCGATCTACAATGAGCAGTTCTTC
v_gene: TRBV19
j_gene: TRBJ2-1
d_gene: .
abundance: few

CDR3aa: CASSPSGTLYEQYF
CDR3nt: TGTGCCAGCAGTCCTAGCGGGACCCTCTACGAGCAGTACTTC
v_gene: TRBV27
j_gene: TRBJ2-7
d_gene: TRBD2
abundance: few

CDR3aa: CASSQEGGRYGYTF
CDR3nt: TGCGCCAGCAGCCAGGAGGGGGGAAGGTATGGCTACACCTTC
v_gene: TRBV4-1
j_gene: TRBJ1-2
d_gene: .
abundance: .

CDR3aa: CASSFRTSRNEQFF
CDR3nt: TGTGCCAGCAGTTTTAGGACATCACGGAATGAGCAGTTCTTC
v_gene: TRBV12-3/TRBV12-4
j_gene: TRBJ2-1
d_gene: .
abundance: .

CDR3aa: CASSLPGGPYEQYF
CDR3nt: TGTGCCAGCAGTTTACCGGGAGGCCCCTACGAGCAGTACTTC
v_gene: TRBV28
j_gene: TRBJ2-7
d_gene: TRBD2
abundance: .